The 26 T cell receptor beta chains below were found in one sample sequenced in a study of blood T cell repertoires in COVID-19. Using immunoSEQ multiplex PCR, the repertoire was profiled, and TCRdb retains in-frame clones only, with some absent. The table shows roughly 300,000 clones, with 65% to 90% occurring only once. The material sequenced was peripheral blood. The receptors originated from a human donor in a cohort sampled during active COVID-19.

J is TRBJ2-7 and V is TRBV5-4; 8 positions agree with TRBD2. Losses at the gene ends were 5 bases for V and 0 bases for J; bases not matched to a gene: 4. Germline V CDR1 and CDR2: SGHNT, YYREEE (reference sequence). CDR3 length equals 14 residues. The CDR3, as DNA: TGTGCCAGCAGACCCGGGACTAGCTCCTACGAGCAGTACTTC. It translates to CASRPGTSSYEQYF.

The chain has TRBV9 and TRBJ2-6; 8 bases fit TRBD1. Germline lookup yields CDR1 SGDLS and CDR2 YYNGEE. V trimming: 6 bases; J trimming: 0 bases; junction bases outside the gene matches: 11. The CDR3 totals 18 residues. The CDR3 protein is CASTRRGQGFSGANVLTF. The CDR3 region has the DNA TGTGCCAGCACCCGCAGGGGGCAGGGGTTCTCTGGGGCCAACGTCCTGACTTTC. Together with reference TRBV9 and TRBJ2-6, the CDR3 gives the full variable domain: DSGVTQTPKHLITATGQRVTLRCSPRSGDLSVYWYQQSLDQGLQFLIQYYNGEERAKGNILERFSAQQFPDLHSELNLSSLELGDSALYFCASTRRGQGFSGANVLTFGAGSRLTVL.

This chain joins TRBV4-1 and TRBJ2-5; maybe TRBD2 (5 bases). Trimming cost V 0 bases and J 5 bases, with 10 bases left between them. The germline CDR1 and CDR2 sequences are MGHRA and YSYEKL. CDR3 size: 14 residues. As DNA, the CDR3 is TGCGCCAGCAGCCAAGATGAGAGGGTTGAGACCCAGTACTTC. Amino acid sequence: CASSQDERVETQYF.

The count of this clone is one. The chain employs TRBV7-3 and TRBJ1-1; 8 bases align to TRBD1. V lost 5 bases to trimming and J lost 2 bases; unmatched junction nucleotides: 10. The CDR3 covers 16 residues. Germline assignment: CDR1 SGHTA and CDR2 FQGTGA. The CDR3 is CASSPGSRGLNTEAFF. As DNA, the CDR3 is TGTGCCAGCAGCCCTGGCTCCAGGGGGCTAAACACTGAAGCTTTCTTT.

V usage is TRBV15 and J usage is TRBJ1-2; D remains ambiguous. This CDR3 contains 16 residues. V lost 0 bases, J lost 1 base, and 12 bases lay in between. The germline gives CDR1 LNHNV, CDR2 YYDKDF (reference sequence). The CDR3, as DNA: TGTGCCACCAGCAGAGACAGGTGGAATAATAACTATGGCTACACCTTC. This gives the protein CATSRDRWNNNYGYTF.

The sample holds one count of this clone. The chain couples TRBV5-1 to TRBJ1-2; 7 bases are a match to TRBD1. The germline gives CDR1 SGHRS, CDR2 YFSETQ. The CDR3 is made up of 16 amino acids. V dropped 0 bases and J dropped 3; count of bases not matched to a gene: 8. CDR3 protein: CASSLGGRQGDYGYTF. The CDR3 nucleotides are TGCGCCAGCAGCTTGGGGGGTCGACAGGGAGACTATGGCTACACCTTC.

The V call is TRBV5-1, the J call TRBJ1-3; D may be TRBD1 (6 bases). The CDR3 covers 16 residues. Germline CDR1 SGHRS, CDR2 YFSETQ. The V end was cut by 4 bases, the J end by 0 bases, with 14 bases between. Written as DNA, the CDR3 is TGCGCCAGCAGCGACGCACAGGGATACTCTGGAAACACCATATATTTT. Encoded protein: CASSDAQGYSGNTIYF.

This chain joins TRBV18 and TRBJ2-5; 8 bases map to TRBD2. With 2 bases clipped from V and 1 base from J, the junction kept 3 bases outside the gene matches. This CDR3 is built from 15 residues. Germline V CDR1 and CDR2: KGHSH, LQKENI. CDR3 nucleotides: TGTGCCAGCTCACCAGGCGGGAGGACCCAAGAGACCCAGTACTTC. Protein product: CASSPGGRTQETQYF. Full variable domain (rest looked up from reference TRBV18 and TRBJ2-5): NAGVMQNPRHLVRRRGQEARLRCSPMKGHSHVYWYRQLPEEGLKFMVYLQKENIIDESGMPKERFSAEFPKEGPSILRIQQVVRGDSAAYFCASSPGGRTQETQYFGPGTRLLVL.

The chain employs TRBV7-2 and TRBJ2-7; TRBD2 matches at 11 bases. Germline loops: CDR1 SGHTA, CDR2 FQGNSA. The CDR3 has 14 residues. V shed 8 bases and J 9 bases; nucleotides not matched to a gene: 12. The CDR3 spells CASARLAGPVVQYF. CDR3 bases: TGTGCCAGCGCAAGACTAGCGGGGCCCGTAGTGCAGTACTTC.

V usage is TRBV30 and J usage is TRBJ1-2; TRBD1 aligns across 7 bases. CDR1 and CDR2 from the germline V gene are GTSNPN and SVGIG (reference sequence). The V gene end was trimmed by 5 bases and the J gene end by 2 bases; junction bases not matched to a gene: 8. The CDR3 runs to 14 residues. CDR3 sequence: CAWDRQGSNYGYTF. In nucleotides, the CDR3 is TGTGCCTGGGACCGACAGGGCTCCAACTATGGCTACACCTTC. Drawing the rest from reference TRBV30 and TRBJ1-2, the complete variable domain is SQTIHQWPATLVQPVGSPLSLECTVEGTSNPNLYWYRQAAGRGLQLLFYSVGIGQISSEVPQNLSASRPQDRQFILSSKKLLLSDSGFYLCAWDRQGSNYGYTFGSGTRLTVV.

This chain joins TRBV7-2 and TRBJ2-3; no clear D gene. Germline CDR1 is SGHTA and CDR2 is FQGNSA. The CDR3 length is 14 residues. Trimming shortened V by 6 bases and J by 0 bases, and 10 bases separated the two germline ends. The CDR3 DNA reads as TGTGCCAGCAGTTCCTCGGTTAGCACAGATACGCAGTATTTT. Its protein product is CASSSSVSTDTQYF.

J is TRBJ2-7 and V is TRBV3-1 (or the pseudogene TRBV3-2); D is possibly TRBD2 (6 bases). Germline CDR1 LGHDT, CDR2 YNNKEL (reference sequence). Trimming cost V 6 bases and J 6 bases, with 12 bases left between them. The CDR3 is made up of 12 amino acids. CDR3 region: CASRGGGAEQYF. The CDR3 DNA follows: TGTGCCAGCAGGGGAGGAGGGGCCGAGCAGTACTTC.

The chain uses TRBV7-2 and TRBJ1-4; 7 bases map to TRBD1. The germline V gene encodes CDR1 SGHTA and CDR2 FQGNSA. The CDR3 is made up of 15 amino acids. J was trimmed by 10 bases and V by 5 bases; bases with no gene match: 13. CDR3 sequence (DNA): TGTGCCAGCAGCACGACAGGGAACCAAATGAGAAAACTGTTTTTT. The encoded protein is CASSTTGNQMRKLFF.

The rearrangement links TRBV28 to TRBJ1-2, with no clear D. The CDR3 runs 14 residues. Per the germline V gene, CDR1 is MDHEN and CDR2 is SYDVKM. Trimming removed 2 bases from V and 4 bases from J, with 11 bases in between. This CDR3 reads CASSLSAPPYGYTF. The CDR3 nucleotides are TGTGCCAGCAGTTTAAGCGCACCCCCCTATGGCTACACCTTC.

The J gene is TRBJ1-1, the V gene TRBV5-8; TRBD1 aligns across 7 bases. Unmatched junction bases numbered 19, after V lost 0 bases and J lost 5 bases. Germline V lookup: CDR1 SGHTS, CDR2 YDEGEE. CDR3 length: 19 amino acids. CDR3 region: CASSLAPEKSTGAETEAFF. For the CDR3, the DNA is TGTGCCAGCAGCTTGGCCCCGGAGAAAAGTACAGGGGCCGAGACTGAAGCTTTCTTT.

This clone was detected a few times. The chain combines TRBV6-5 with TRBJ1-2, with 10 bases identical to TRBD1. Germline CDR1 MNHEY, CDR2 SVGAGI. The CDR3 is 14 amino acids. Losses at the gene ends were 6 bases for V and 8 bases for J; bases not matched to a gene: 9. Written as DNA, the CDR3 is TGTGCCAGCAGAAGTCCGGGACAGGGGAAGGGCTACACCTTC. Amino acids: CASRSPGQGKGYTF.

V and J are TRBV29-1 and TRBJ1-1, with D uncertain. Trimming took off 2 bases at V and 0 bases at J, with 7 bases between the two ends. The CDR3 consists of 13 residues. The germline V gene encodes CDR1 SQVTM and CDR2 ANQGSEA. CDR3 DNA sequence: TGCAGCGTTGAACCGGGAATGAACACTGAAGCTTTCTTT. Protein: CSVEPGMNTEAFF.

The J gene is TRBJ2-2, the V gene TRBV28; 9 nucleotides match TRBD1. This CDR3 comprises 17 residues. After removal of 3 bases from V and 2 bases from J, the junction contained 7 bases not matched to a gene. Germline V gives CDR1 MDHEN, CDR2 SYDVKM. CDR3 sequence reads: CASSFPDRGLNTGELFF. CDR3 nucleotide sequence: TGTGCCAGCAGTTTTCCCGACAGGGGGTTAAACACCGGGGAGCTGTTTTTT.

CDR3 coding DNA: TGCGCCAGCAGCTTGGATGGACGGGAGACCTTGACACAGTACTTC. Amino acids: CASSLDGRETLTQYF. The rearrangement joins TRBV5-1 to TRBJ2-4; the D gene is possibly TRBD2 (6 bases). The germline V gene has CDR1 SGHRS and CDR2 YFSETQ. The V end lost 0 bases, the J end lost 13 bases, and 20 bases lay between the germline ends. The CDR3 sequence is 15 residues long. The full variable domain, in which reference TRBV5-1 and TRBJ2-4 provide the parts outside the CDR3, is KAGVTQTPRYLIKTRGQQVTLSCSPISGHRSVSWYQQTPGQGLQFLFEYFSETQRNKGNFPGRFSGRQFSNSRSEMNVSTLELGDSALYLCASSLDGRETLTQYFGAGTRLSVL.

The V gene is TRBV7-2, the J gene TRBJ2-1; D unresolved. Germline values: CDR1 SGHTA, CDR2 FQGNSA. The CDR3 runs 15 residues. Trimming took 1 base from V and 4 from J, leaving 11 bases between them. The CDR3 protein is CASSLGGTRYNEQFF. The CDR3, as DNA: TGTGCCAGCAGCTTAGGCGGAACACGGTACAATGAGCAGTTCTTC.

This sequence joins TRBV19 and TRBJ2-2; 11 positions agree with TRBD2. The germline CDR1 and CDR2 sequences are LNHDA and SQIVND (reference sequence). The CDR3 covers 18 residues. J gave up 1 base and V 5 bases, and 9 bases lay outside the gene matches. The CDR3: CASSEASGRYKNTGELFF. CDR3 coding DNA: TGTGCCAGTAGTGAGGCTAGCGGGAGGTACAAGAACACCGGGGAGCTGTTTTTT.

As DNA, the CDR3 is TGTGCCAGCAGTTTGACAGGGGCCCCCTACGAGCAGTACTTC. Its protein product is CASSLTGAPYEQYF. The J gene is TRBJ2-7, the V gene TRBV6-5; 8 nucleotides match TRBD1. The germline V gene has CDR1 MNHEY and CDR2 SVGAGI. The CDR3 sequence is 14 residues long. V shed 4 bases, J shed 2 bases, and the junction held 4 bases outside the gene matches.

This chain joins TRBV7-2 and TRBJ2-2, with D perhaps matching TRBD1 (5 bases). The germline gives CDR1 SGHTA, CDR2 FQGNSA. The CDR3 length is 14 residues. With 2 bases removed from V and 5 bases from J, the gap between germline ends came to 9 bases. Here the CDR3 reads CASSLTGATGELFF. The CDR3, as DNA: TGTGCCAGCAGCTTAACTGGGGCTACCGGGGAGCTGTTTTTT. The full variable domain, in which reference TRBV7-2 and TRBJ2-2 provide the parts outside the CDR3, is GAGVSQSPSNKVTEKGKDVELRCDPISGHTALYWYRQSLGQGLEFLIYFQGNSAPDKSGLPSDRFSAERTGGSVSTLTIQRTQQEDSAVYLCASSLTGATGELFFGEGSRLTVL.

This clone was picked up a small number of times. The V gene is TRBV3-1 (or the pseudogene TRBV3-2), the J gene TRBJ2-1, with a possible D match to TRBD2 (6 bases). Deletions cut 2 bases from V and 0 bases from J, with 8 bases between. Looked up from germline, CDR1 is LGHDT and CDR2 is YNNKEL (reference sequence). This CDR3 comprises 15 residues. DNA for the CDR3: TGTGCCAGCAGCCAAAGGGGAGGCTCCTACAATGAGCAGTTCTTC. This sequence encodes CASSQRGGSYNEQFF.

This chain joins TRBV28 and TRBJ2-3; TRBD2 is a possible D gene (5 bases). Looked up from germline, CDR1 is MDHEN and CDR2 is SYDVKM. Trimming took 6 bases from V and 7 from J, leaving 29 bases between them. The CDR3 has 18 amino acids. CDR3 sequence: CASSDLDWVLRGLNTQYF. CDR3 nucleotides: TGTGCCAGCAGCGATCTAGATTGGGTTTTGAGAGGGCTGAATACGCAGTATTTT. The full variable domain, rest sourced from reference TRBV28 and TRBJ2-3, is DVKVTQSSRYLVKRTGEKVFLECVQDMDHENMFWYRQDPGLGLRLIYFSYDVKMKEKGDIPEGYSVSREKKERFSLILESASTNQTSMYLCASSDLDWVLRGLNTQYFGPGTRLTVL.

This clone was seen only once. The chain uses TRBV19 and TRBJ1-2, with D possibly TRBD1 on 6 matching bases. The CDR3 has 12 residues. The germline CDR1 and CDR2 sequences are LNHDA and SQIVND (reference sequence). V was clipped by 10 bases and J by 2 bases, with 11 bases between them. The DNA of the CDR3 is TGTGCCACCCAGACAGGAAACTATGGCTACACCTTC. Amino acid sequence: CATQTGNYGYTF.